The next 5 T cell receptor beta chains were all read from a single sample in a study of cytomegalovirus exposure and HLA in healthy donors. The table came from immunoSEQ multiplex PCR; TCRdb's copy has only in-frame clones and leaves some out. The sample holds some 65,000 clones, 94% seen once. Material for sequencing was PBMCs. Receptor source: a man between 18 and 29 years old in good health and CMV-seropositive.

V gene TRBV18 combines with J gene TRBJ2-5, with 11 bases fitting TRBD2. This CDR3 spans 15 amino acids. Per germline, CDR1 KGHSH and CDR2 LQKENI. The trim removed 6 bases at V and 4 bases at J, leaving 7 bases unmatched. The CDR3 DNA follows: TGTGCCAGCTCGCTAGCGGGAGGCATCGGAGAGACCCAGTACTTC. Amino acids: CASSLAGGIGETQYF.

The V and J genes are TRBV9 and TRBJ2-7; 8 positions agree with TRBD2. The germline CDR1 and CDR2 sequences are SGDLS and YYNGEE. The CDR3 has 13 amino acids. V was clipped by 3 bases and J by 4 bases; unmatched bases: 3. The CDR3 spells CASSDSGGYEQYF. The CDR3 nucleotides are TGTGCCAGCAGCGATTCGGGGGGGTACGAGCAGTACTTC. Full variable domain (rest looked up from reference TRBV9 and TRBJ2-7): DSGVTQTPKHLITATGQRVTLRCSPRSGDLSVYWYQQSLDQGLQFLIQYYNGEERAKGNILERFSAQQFPDLHSELNLSSLELGDSALYFCASSDSGGYEQYFGPGTRLTVT.

V usage is TRBV6-1 and J usage is TRBJ2-5, with 8 bases lining up with TRBD2. The V gene end was trimmed by 7 bases and the J gene end by 5 bases; junction bases not matched to a gene: 9. Germline CDR1 reads MNHNS; CDR2 reads SASEGT. The CDR3 has 14 residues. CDR3 sequence: CASTNPGTSETQYF. Here the CDR3 DNA reads TGTGCCAGCACCAATCCCGGGACTAGTGAGACCCAGTACTTC.

The chain combines TRBV27 with TRBJ2-5, with 8 bases aligning to TRBD2. Trimming cost V 7 bases and J 5 bases; bases outside gene matches: 15. Germline V lookup: CDR1 MNHEY, CDR2 SMNVEV (reference sequence). The CDR3 spans 16 residues. CDR3 sequence reads: CASKRGGGSFRETQYF. The DNA of the CDR3 is TGTGCCAGCAAGAGAGGCGGGGGGTCGTTCCGGGAGACCCAGTACTTC.

The rearrangement links TRBV7-2 to TRBJ2-7, with unresolved D. CDR3 size: 13 residues. Trimming cost V 2 bases and J 3 bases, with 8 bases left between them. From germline, CDR1 is SGHTA and CDR2 FQGNSA. As DNA, the CDR3 is TGTGCCAGCAGCTTAAGCACGGTCTACGAGCAGTACTTC. It translates to CASSLSTVYEQYF.